Described below is a single TCR beta chain sequence and its context. This record belongs to a study of shared clonotypes between healthy human individuals. Terminally differentiated effector memory CD45RA+ cells were left out of the naive CD8 fraction, which was CD45RO-negative and positively selected for CCR7. Measured with immunoSEQ multiplex PCR; TCRdb has only the in-frame clones, and not every one. The sample holds a few million clones, roughly 95% seen once. The sequence was obtained from a man aged 18 to 35 in good health. Some clones in this sample may be carry-over from other donors' samples. Sequencing input: naive CD8+ T cells from PBMCs.

The CDR3 reads CAWQQGPYGYTF. CDR3 bases: TGTGCCTGGCAACAGGGGCCCTATGGCTACACCTTC. The gene calls are TRBV30 and TRBJ1-2; TRBD1 agrees at 7 bases. The CDR3 extends over 12 amino acids. Germline trimming cut 5 bases from V and 4 bases from J; bases unmatched to any gene: 4. Germline V gene sequence: CDR1 GTSNPN, CDR2 SVGIG (reference sequence). Filled out from reference TRBV30 and TRBJ1-2, the complete variable domain reads SQTIHQWPATLVQPVGSPLSLECTVEGTSNPNLYWYRQAAGRGLQLLFYSVGIGQISSEVPQNLSASRPQDRQFILSSKKLLLSDSGFYLCAWQQGPYGYTFGSGTRLTVV.